These T cell receptor beta chains were read from a single sample in a study of OX40 agonist ivuxolimab in advanced cancers. The table came from immunoSEQ multiplex PCR; TCRdb's copy has only in-frame clones and leaves some out. The sample holds 70,000 to 85,000 clones; 88% are singletons and the top ten take roughly 1%. Sample: CD4+ or CD8+ T cells sorted from blood, taken in a trial of the OX40 agonist ivuxolimab. The receptors originated from an adult with an advanced solid tumor such as melanoma, head and neck, liver or kidney cancer. The CDR3 runs from the conserved cysteine through the conserved F or W. D genes are given only for firm matches. A row's size may be missing; if present it is once, few, many or a size class.

>TRBV5-1|TRBJ2-7|.|.
CASGTGVSYEQYF
TGCGCCAGCGGTACGGGGGTCTCCTACGAGCAGTACTTC
>TRBV9|TRBJ1-3|TRBD1|.
CASSVAPHDRAPNTIYF
TGTGCCAGCAGCGTAGCCCCGCATGACAGGGCCCCAAACACCATATATTTT
>TRBV4-1|TRBJ2-5|.|.
CASSQGQVQGGPQETQYF
TGCGCCAGCAGCCAAGGGCAGGTGCAGGGAGGTCCCCAAGAGACCCAGTACTTC
>TRBV20-1|TRBJ1-1|.|.
CSARDETVAFF
TGCAGTGCTAGAGATGAAACAGTCGCTTTCTTT
>TRBV10-3|TRBJ2-5|.|.
CAISAGQAFETQYF
TGTGCCATCAGTGCGGGTCAGGCCTTTGAGACCCAGTACTTC
>TRBV6-5|TRBJ2-7|.|.
CASRAGTLLGEQYF
TGTGCCAGCAGAGCCGGGACATTACTCGGCGAGCAGTACTTC
>TRBV2|TRBJ1-3|.|.
CASSDDGRRGGGNTIYF
TGTGCCAGCAGTGACGATGGTCGTAGAGGGGGAGGAAACACCATATATTTT
>TRBV19|TRBJ2-7|.|.
CASSRYGGPYEQYF
TGTGCCAGTAGTAGATATGGCGGACCCTACGAGCAGTACTTC
>TRBV14|TRBJ2-3|TRBD2|.
CASSQEIPPGLAGLEGSDTQYF
TGTGCCAGCAGCCAAGAGATCCCCCCGGGACTAGCGGGATTAGAAGGCTCAGATACGCAGTATTTT
>TRBV7-2|TRBJ2-4|.|.
CASSLRQGENIQYF
TGTGCCAGCAGCTTACGGCAGGGAGAAAACATTCAGTACTTC
>TRBV2|TRBJ1-5|.|.
CASSDQGGSQNQPQHF
TGTGCCAGCAGTGATCAAGGAGGGTCCCAAAATCAGCCCCAGCATTTT
>TRBV5-1|TRBJ1-3|.|.
CASSLMGASGNTIYF
TGCGCCAGCAGCTTGATGGGGGCCTCTGGAAACACCATATATTTT
>TRBV5-1|TRBJ2-1|.|.
CASDTWGLGNNEQFF
TGCGCCAGCGACACTTGGGGACTCGGAAACAATGAGCAGTTCTTC
>TRBV4-3|TRBJ2-3|TRBD2|.
CASSLETSGGGDTQYF
TGCGCCAGCAGCCTAGAGACTAGCGGGGGGGGAGATACGCAGTATTTT
>TRBV19|TRBJ1-4|TRBD1|.
CASSIAGQPRKLFF
TGTGCCAGTAGTATCGCGGGACAGCCGCGAAAACTGTTTTTT
>TRBV10-1|TRBJ2-2|.|.
CASSRLAADTGELFF
TGCGCCAGCAGTCGGCTAGCAGCCGACACCGGGGAGCTGTTTTTT
>TRBV28|TRBJ2-1|.|.
CASSLSLAHEQFF
TGTGCCAGCAGTTTAAGTCTAGCTCATGAGCAGTTCTTC
>TRBV6-5|TRBJ1-1|.|.
CASRFFTGTEAFF
TGTGCCAGCAGATTTTTCACAGGGACCGAAGCTTTCTTT
>TRBV19|TRBJ1-5|TRBD1|.
CASRSRDRRVQPQHF
TGTGCCAGCCGGTCCCGGGACAGGAGAGTTCAGCCCCAGCATTTT
>TRBV18|TRBJ2-5|.|.
CASAEVEETQYF
TGTGCCAGCGCAGAGGTGGAAGAGACCCAGTACTTC
>TRBV6-1|TRBJ1-4|TRBD1|.
CASSDSDRVGEKLFF
TGTGCCAGCAGTGATTCCGACAGGGTGGGGGAAAAACTGTTTTTT
>TRBV7-6|TRBJ2-6|TRBD1|.
CASSSTGGAGANVLTF
TGTGCCAGCAGCTCCACAGGGGGCGCTGGGGCCAACGTCCTGACTTTC
>TRBV19|TRBJ1-2|.|.
CASSPQGVRGYTF
TGTGCCAGTAGTCCACAGGGAGTACGTGGCTACACCTTC
>TRBV10-3|TRBJ1-3|.|.
CAISDLASGNTIYF
TGTGCCATCAGTGATCTAGCCTCTGGAAACACCATATATTTT
>TRBV2|TRBJ1-5|.|.
CASSVGQPQHF
TGTGCCAGCAGTGTCGGCCAGCCCCAGCATTTT
>TRBV6-5|TRBJ2-1|.|.
CASRKIAENEQFF
TGTGCCAGCAGGAAGATAGCCGAGAATGAGCAGTTCTTC
>TRBV15|TRBJ2-1|TRBD1|once
CATSRDLKVGQGQFF
TGTGCCACCAGCAGAGATCTAAAAGTTGGACAGGGCCAATTCTTC
>TRBV30|TRBJ1-1|.|.
CAWSVPGRTSGFF
TGTGCCTGGAGTGTCCCCGGCAGGACCTCAGGTTTCTTT
>TRBV30|TRBJ1-5|.|.
CAWSLRGIGSNQPQHF
TGTGCCTGGAGTTTAAGGGGGATAGGGAGCAATCAGCCCCAGCATTTT
>TRBV2|TRBJ2-2|.|.
CASSVRSGELFF
TGTGCCAGCAGTGTGAGGTCCGGGGAGCTGTTTTTT
>TRBV19|TRBJ2-7|.|.
CASSWDGETSYEQYF
TGTGCCAGTAGTTGGGACGGCGAAACTTCCTACGAGCAGTACTTC
>TRBV5-6|TRBJ1-1|.|.
CASSPRDFRQAFF
TGTGCCAGCAGCCCTCGGGACTTCAGGCAAGCTTTCTTT
>TRBV20-1|TRBJ1-3|.|.
CSARIGNTIYF
TGCAGTGCTCGCATTGGAAACACCATATATTTT
>TRBV7-8|TRBJ1-5|.|.
CASSPQAGYQPQHF
TGTGCCAGCAGCCCCCAGGCGGGCTATCAGCCCCAGCATTTT
>TRBV2|TRBJ2-7|TRBD2|.
CASSVIAGGAVYEQYF
TGTGCCAGCAGTGTTATAGCGGGAGGGGCGGTCTACGAGCAGTACTTC
>TRBV19|TRBJ2-3|.|once
CASRNLGAGDTQYF
TGTGCCAGTAGAAATCTGGGGGCGGGAGATACGCAGTATTTT
>TRBV6-5|TRBJ1-2|.|.
CASSPNGQGGYGYTF
TGTGCCAGCAGTCCGAACGGTCAGGGAGGCTATGGCTACACCTTC
>TRBV5-1|TRBJ1-1|.|once
CASSWAQGRNTEAFF
TGCGCCAGCAGCTGGGCTCAGGGGCGGAACACTGAAGCTTTCTTT
>TRBV14|TRBJ2-7|TRBD2|.
CASSWTSGSYEQYF
TGTGCCAGCAGCTGGACTAGCGGGTCCTACGAGCAGTACTTC
>TRBV7-3|TRBJ2-5|.|.
CASSLQGAQETQYF
TGTGCCAGCAGCTTACAGGGAGCCCAAGAGACCCAGTACTTC
>TRBV28|TRBJ1-1|.|.
CASSSPSGLGTEAFF
TGTGCCAGCAGTTCGCCCTCAGGTCTGGGCACTGAAGCTTTCTTT
>TRBV2|TRBJ2-7|TRBD1|.
CASSPDRGSPEQYF
TGTGCCAGCAGTCCCGACAGGGGTTCCCCCGAGCAGTACTTC
>TRBV9|TRBJ2-5|TRBD2|.
CASSVGLAGGRGETQYF
TGTGCCAGCAGCGTAGGACTAGCGGGGGGTAGGGGCGAGACCCAGTACTTC
>TRBV15|TRBJ1-2|.|.
CATSRDRIGRDYGYTF
TGTGCCACCAGCAGAGATCGGATAGGGCGGGATTATGGCTACACCTTC
>TRBV7-2|TRBJ2-5|TRBD2|.
CASSTRTSGGGETQYF
TGTGCCAGCAGCACCCGGACTAGCGGGGGCGGAGAGACCCAGTACTTC
>TRBV9|TRBJ2-3|.|.
CASSPSSRRVTDTQYF
TGTGCCAGCAGCCCCTCCTCCCGGAGGGTCACAGATACGCAGTATTTT
>TRBV7-9|TRBJ2-3|.|.
CASSRDSSTDTQYF
TGTGCCAGCAGCCGGGACTCCAGCACAGATACGCAGTATTTT
>TRBV6-6|TRBJ2-7|TRBD1|.
CASSEGQAQSTKQYF
TGTGCCAGCAGTGAGGGACAGGCACAATCTACGAAGCAGTACTTC
>TRBV27|TRBJ2-1|TRBD2|once
CASSSALLAGSSYNEQFF
TGTGCCAGCAGTTCCGCGTTGCTAGCGGGAAGCTCCTACAATGAGCAGTTCTTC
>TRBV4-2|TRBJ1-5|.|.
CASSQGGSTGQPQHF
TGTGCCAGCAGCCAAGGGGGGTCGACCGGTCAGCCCCAGCATTTT
>TRBV7-9|TRBJ1-1|.|once
CASSPLMGNPEAFF
TGTGCCAGCAGCCCCCTAATGGGAAATCCTGAAGCTTTCTTT
>TRBV11-3|TRBJ2-7|TRBD1|.
CASTGTGTGRYEQYF
TGTGCCAGCACCGGAACCGGGACAGGCCGATACGAGCAGTACTTC
>TRBV2|TRBJ1-5|.|few
CASSADNQPQHF
TGTGCCAGCAGTGCGGATAATCAGCCCCAGCATTTT